This is a list of T cell receptor beta chains from one sample in a study of T cells after yellow fever vaccination. One entry per CDR3 protein, called by TCRdb with MiXCR from the 5' RACE reads. The sample has about 340,000 distinct CDR3 sequences; under 15% are singletons. The starting material was CD4+ T cells sorted from PBMCs, obtained 15 days after the yellow fever booster vaccination. Source of these receptors: a man younger than 35 who received the YFV17D yellow fever vaccine. Each CDR3 is given with its conserved first and last residue. D genes are given only for firm matches. A clone size is listed for some rows: how often the clone was seen (once, few, many), or a class if it is expanded.

V	J	D	length	size	DNA	CDR3
TRBV20-1	TRBJ2-3	-	14	few	TGCAGTGCTGGGCGGGACGTCGTCACAGATACGCAGTATTTT	CSAGRDVVTDTQYF
TRBV7-3	TRBJ2-3	TRBD2	13	few	TGTGCCAGCAGCTTTCCCGGGGGGGATACGCAGTATTTT	CASSFPGGDTQYF
TRBV15	TRBJ2-7	TRBD2	19	-	TGTGCCACCAGCAGAGATAAGGTTGGTAGCGGGACCACCGGCTACGAGCAGTACTTC	CATSRDKVGSGTTGYEQYF
TRBV4-3	TRBJ1-1	-	14	-	TGCGCCAGCAGCCAGGACACAGGGTTTGCTGAAGCTTTCTTT	CASSQDTGFAEAFF
TRBV2	TRBJ1-2	-	10	-	TGTGCCAGCAGTGTTCGGGGCTACACCTTC	CASSVRGYTF
TRBV6-5	TRBJ1-1	-	15	-	TGTGCCAGCAGTAGATTGGGACGGGAGAACACTGAAGCTTTCTTT	CASSRLGRENTEAFF
TRBV6-6	TRBJ2-1	TRBD2	18	many	TGTGCCAGCAGTTACTCGAACCTAGCGGGGGGGCTACGCAATGAGCAGTTCTTC	CASSYSNLAGGLRNEQFF
TRBV18	TRBJ1-2	-	13	few	TGTGCCAGCTCACCGAACAGCCGTGTTGGCTACACCTTC	CASSPNSRVGYTF
TRBV2	TRBJ2-4	-	11	many	TGTGCCAGCAGGGGCGCAAACATTCAGTACTTC	CASRGANIQYF
TRBV6-2/TRBV6-3	TRBJ1-1	-	13	-	TGTGCCAGCAGCCCTGACACCTACACTGAAGCTTTCTTT	CASSPDTYTEAFF
TRBV27	TRBJ2-3	-	13	few	TGTGCCAGCAGTTTTAGGGGGATAGATACGCAGTATTTT	CASSFRGIDTQYF
TRBV20-1	TRBJ2-1	-	14	-	TGCAGTGCTGCCAGGAGGGGCTCCTACAATGAGCAGTTCTTC	CSAARRGSYNEQFF
TRBV4-1	TRBJ1-6	TRBD1	19	-	TGCGCCAGCAGCCTCCGGACAGGGGGTGGGGTGTCCTATAATTCACCCCTCCACTTT	CASSLRTGGGVSYNSPLHF
TRBV12-3/TRBV12-4	TRBJ2-2	-	14	few	TGTGCCAGCAGTCCTTATCGGGGCCACGGGGAGCTGTTTTTT	CASSPYRGHGELFF
TRBV3-1	TRBJ2-2	-	13	many	TGTGCCAGCCACCTAAAGAGCACCGGGGAGCTGTTTTTT	CASHLKSTGELFF
TRBV24-1	TRBJ1-5	TRBD1	14	few	TGTGCCACCAGCGAGACAGGGAGCAATCAGCCCCAGCATTTT	CATSETGSNQPQHF
TRBV20-1	TRBJ1-5	-	13	few	TGCAGTGCTAGCGTCGGGGTCCCACGGCCCCAGCATTTT	CSASVGVPRPQHF
TRBV5-1	TRBJ2-1	-	17	-	TGCGCCAGCAGCTTGGCGGCTAGCATGTACTCCTACAATGAGCAGTTCTTC	CASSLAASMYSYNEQFF
TRBV5-1	TRBJ2-7	-	14	-	TGCGCCAGCAGCCCGATATCTTGGGCCTACGAGCAGTACTTC	CASSPISWAYEQYF
TRBV7-9	TRBJ2-3	TRBD1	14	-	TGTGCCAGCAGCTTAATACAGGGGGCAGATACGCAGTATTTT	CASSLIQGADTQYF
TRBV7-2	TRBJ1-2	TRBD1	14	few	TGTGCCAGCAGCTTAGAGGGGGCCTTGGGTGGCTACACCTTC	CASSLEGALGGYTF
TRBV5-1	TRBJ2-1	TRBD1	13	-	TGCGCCAGCAGCTACGGGACAGCCGATGAGCAGTTCTTC	CASSYGTADEQFF
TRBV6-1	TRBJ2-5	-	14	few	TGTGCCAGCAGTGATAGGGCCGGTGGAGAGACCCAGTACTTC	CASSDRAGGETQYF
TRBV4-1	TRBJ1-6	TRBD1	17	many	TGCGCCAGCAGCCCAGCCCCGGGACAGGGGTATCCGTCACCCCTCCACTTT	CASSPAPGQGYPSPLHF
TRBV5-1	TRBJ2-7	-	14	-	TGCGCCAGCAGCTTGGCGGGGACACATTACGAGCAGTACTTC	CASSLAGTHYEQYF
TRBV4-1	TRBJ2-5	-	15	-	TGCGCCAGCAGCACCCAGGACGGGCCCCGGGAGACCCAGTACTTC	CASSTQDGPRETQYF
TRBV28	TRBJ1-2	-	16	-	TGTGCCAGCAGTCTCCCCCCGCAGGGGCACTACTATGGCTACACCTTC	CASSLPPQGHYYGYTF
TRBV20-1	TRBJ1-1	TRBD1	14	few	TGCAGTGCTAGAGATAGGACAGGAGCCACTGAAGCTTTCTTT	CSARDRTGATEAFF
TRBV4-2	TRBJ2-5	TRBD1	14	-	TGTGCCAGCAGCGGCCGGGACAGGGGGGAGACCCAGTACTTC	CASSGRDRGETQYF
TRBV20-1	TRBJ2-2	TRBD1	16	few	TGCAGTGCTAGTTCCCCGGACAGGGGGCGACCCGGGGAGCTGTTTTTT	CSASSPDRGRPGELFF
TRBV6-5	TRBJ1-1	TRBD1	15	-	TGTGCCAGCAGTTATTCCGACAGGGGAAAGACTGAAGCTTTCTTT	CASSYSDRGKTEAFF
TRBV4-3	TRBJ2-3	-	16	few	TGCGCCAGCAGCCAAGATAGGAGGGGTACAACAGATACGCAGTATTTT	CASSQDRRGTTDTQYF
TRBV15	TRBJ1-5	-	17	many	TGTGCCACCAGCAGAGATGTGGCAGGACCAAGCAATCAGCCCCAGCATTTT	CATSRDVAGPSNQPQHF
TRBV7-2	TRBJ2-3	TRBD2	12	-	TGTGCCAGCAGCTGGAGCGGGGGCAGGCAGTATTTT	CASSWSGGRQYF
TRBV11-1	TRBJ2-7	TRBD2	15	many	TGTGCCAGCAGTCTCCTAGCCGGACTAGCCTACGAGCAGTACTTC	CASSLLAGLAYEQYF
TRBV5-1	TRBJ2-3	-	13	-	TGCGCCAGCAGCTTCACGGTCACAGATACGCAGTATTTT	CASSFTVTDTQYF
TRBV2	TRBJ2-3	TRBD2	14	few	TGTGCCAGCGGACTAGCGGGGGCCACAGATACGCAGTATTTT	CASGLAGATDTQYF
TRBV20-1	TRBJ1-5	-	14	many	TGCAGGGGGGGAAGGCAAACGGGCAATCAGCCCCAGCATTTT	CRGGRQTGNQPQHF
TRBV5-1	TRBJ2-1	TRBD2	16	-	TGCGCCAGCAGCTTGATCGAGCGGGGGGGCTACAATGAGCAGTTCTTC	CASSLIERGGYNEQFF
TRBV29-1	TRBJ2-3	-	12	few	TGCAGCGTTGGCGGGTCGATCGATACGCAGTATTTT	CSVGGSIDTQYF
TRBV7-6	TRBJ1-4	TRBD1	16	-	TGTGCCAGCAGCTCGAGACAGGGCCAAACTAATGAAAAACTGTTTTTT	CASSSRQGQTNEKLFF
TRBV30	TRBJ2-7	-	12	few	TGTGCCTGGACAGGGAGCTCCTACGAGCAGTACTTC	CAWTGSSYEQYF
TRBV14	TRBJ2-5	TRBD1	14	few	TGTGCCAGCAGCCAAACAGGGGGTCTAGAGACCCAGTACTTC	CASSQTGGLETQYF
TRBV20-1	TRBJ2-2	-	14	many	TGCAGTGCTAGGGTCCCGGAGAACACCGGGGAGCTGTTTTTT	CSARVPENTGELFF
TRBV18	TRBJ1-5	TRBD1	14	-	TGTGCCAGCTCACCCCTACAGGGGGGGGGACCCCAGCATTTT	CASSPLQGGGPQHF
TRBV6-2/TRBV6-3	TRBJ2-1	TRBD2	11	many	TGTGCCACCGCCCGAGGGGAGGGTGCGTTCTTC	CATARGEGAFF
TRBV3-1	TRBJ2-2	TRBD1	15	-	TGTGCCAGCAAAACCGGGACAGGGAGGGGCGGGGAGCTGTTTTTT	CASKTGTGRGGELFF
TRBV15	TRBJ1-2	-	13	-	TGTGCCACCAGCAGAGATGCTGGCTATGGCTACACCTTC	CATSRDAGYGYTF
TRBV7-3	TRBJ2-3	-	15	-	TGTGCCAGCAGCTTACAGGGATTCGACACAGATACGCAGTATTTT	CASSLQGFDTDTQYF
TRBV4-1	TRBJ1-5	TRBD1	16	-	TGCGCCAGCAGCCAAGAGATACCAGGGGGGAATCAGCCCCAGCATTTT	CASSQEIPGGNQPQHF
TRBV6-5	TRBJ1-2	-	12	-	TGTGCCAGCAGTTACCGAAACTATGGCTACACCTTC	CASSYRNYGYTF
TRBV29-1	TRBJ1-4	-	11	few	TGCAGCGGAGGTGATCCGGAAAAACTGTTTTTT	CSGGDPEKLFF
TRBV28	TRBJ1-2	-	12	-	TGTGCCAGCAGTTTATGGAGTGATGGCTACACCTTC	CASSLWSDGYTF